A single sample is the source of the 18 T cell receptor beta chains below, sequenced in a study of blood T cells in healthy people across ages. Using a J-beta primer mix together with a sample-barcoded 5' primer, a second PCR was run for roughly 6 to 12 cycles. TCRdb re-called the 5' RACE reads through MiXCR, storing one row per CDR3 protein. The data show some 640,000 distinct CDR3 sequences, approximately 49% seen once. The sample consisted of blood. All receptors come from a woman aged 55 to 70 in good health.

The chain combines TRBV30 with TRBJ2-2; no definite D call. The CDR3 is 11 residues long. Between the trimmed V and J ends, which lost 2 bases and 9 bases, there was a span of 7 bases. The germline V gene has CDR1 GTSNPN and CDR2 SVGIG (reference sequence). This chain's CDR3 is CAWSPMRELFF. In DNA form, the CDR3 reads TGTGCCTGGAGTCCCATGAGGGAGCTGTTTTTT. Together with reference TRBV30 and TRBJ2-2, the CDR3 gives the full variable domain: SQTIHQWPATLVQPVGSPLSLECTVEGTSNPNLYWYRQAAGRGLQLLFYSVGIGQISSEVPQNLSASRPQDRQFILSSKKLLLSDSGFYLCAWSPMRELFFGEGSRLTVL.

This clonotype has a handful of counts. The rearrangement links TRBV29-1 to TRBJ1-4, with 9 nucleotides matching TRBD1. The J segment lost 5 bases and the V segment lost 4 bases, leaving 2 bases of the junction unmatched. This CDR3 spans 13 amino acids. CDR1 and CDR2 from the germline V gene are SQVTM and ANQGSEA. The CDR3, as DNA: TGCAGCGTTGTACAGGGGGCAAATGAAAAACTGTTTTTT. Its protein product is CSVVQGANEKLFF.

This chain joins TRBV28 and TRBJ1-5; D ambiguous. This CDR3 is 13 amino acids long. Trimming removed 6 bases from V and 0 bases from J, with 6 bases in between. Germline assignment: CDR1 MDHEN and CDR2 SYDVKM. The CDR3 loop reads CASRGHSNQPQHF. The CDR3, as DNA: TGTGCCAGCAGAGGTCATAGCAATCAGCCCCAGCATTTT.

In this sample, this clonotype turned up many times. The rearrangement links TRBV11-3 to TRBJ2-7; D remains ambiguous. Germline V CDR1 and CDR2: SGHNT, YENEEA. Trimming took 1 base from V and 5 from J, leaving 9 bases between them. There are 13 residues in the CDR3. The CDR3 loop is CASSLGTKDEQYF. The CDR3 DNA reads TGTGCCAGCAGCTTAGGTACCAAGGACGAGCAGTACTTC.

This sequence joins TRBV9 and TRBJ1-1, with a tentative D call TRBD1 (5 bases). The germline V gene encodes CDR1 SGDLS and CDR2 YYNGEE. The germline V and J ends were trimmed by 2 bases and 7 bases, with 18 bases remaining between them. CDR3 length: 15 amino acids. The CDR3 spells CASSVRPVGGDEAFF. The CDR3 DNA reads TGTGCCAGCAGCGTTCGCCCCGTTGGGGGGGATGAAGCTTTCTTT.

This clonotype occurred many times. This chain connects TRBV10-2 to TRBJ2-7; the match to TRBD1 covers 9 bases. Germline CDR1 WSHSY, CDR2 SAAADI. Trimming cost V 10 bases and J 6 bases; bases outside gene matches: 10. The CDR3 contains 13 residues. The chain's CDR3 is CATSRTGETEQYF. The CDR3 DNA reads TGCGCCACCTCCCGGACAGGGGAGACCGAGCAGTACTTC.

This clonotype was picked up a small number of times. The chain couples TRBV5-1 to TRBJ2-3, with D possibly being TRBD1 (5 bases). Deletions cut 2 bases from V and 6 bases from J, with 13 bases between. Germline V gene lookup returns CDR1 SGHRS and CDR2 YFSETQ. The CDR3 has 14 residues. The CDR3 DNA is TGCGCCAGCAGCTTACGACAGCTCACGGATACGCAGTATTTT. Translation: CASSLRQLTDTQYF.

The CDR3 DNA is TGTGCCAGCAGTTACGGCGGACAGCCCTACGAGCAGTACTTC. Translation: CASSYGGQPYEQYF. This sequence joins TRBV6-6 and TRBJ2-1; tentatively, D is TRBD1 (6 bases). The DNA end is more similar to TRBJ2-7, so the J call may be wrong. Germline V lookup: CDR1 MNHNY, CDR2 SVGAGI (reference sequence). The CDR3 has 14 amino acids.

This clonotype has just a few counts. The CDR3 spells CASSYPGPGSPLHF. CDR3 DNA: TGTGCCAGCAGTTACCCCGGACCCGGCTCACCCCTCCACTTT. The chain carries TRBV6-2 or TRBV6-3 and TRBJ1-6; D is undetermined. Germline V gene sequence: CDR1 MNHEY, CDR2 SVGEGT. Deletions cut 2 bases from V and 10 bases from J, with 12 bases between. This CDR3 has 14 residues.

V gene TRBV14 combines with J gene TRBJ1-2, with TRBD1 identical over 8 bases. V gave up 4 bases and J gave up 10 bases; unmatched junction bases: 8. The CDR3 sequence is 13 residues long. CDR1 SGHDN and CDR2 FVKESK come from the germline V gene. The CDR3 DNA reads as TGTGCCAGCAGCCCCCTGGACAGGGATCACTACACCTTC. This codes for CASSPLDRDHYTF.

The gene calls are TRBV12-3 or TRBV12-4 and TRBJ2-3, with TRBD2 matching over 8 bases. V trimming: 2 bases; J trimming: 1 base; junction bases outside the gene matches: 2. The CDR3 length is 15 residues. The chain's CDR3 is CASSLRREGTDTQYF. The CDR3 region has the DNA TGTGCCAGCAGTTTAAGGCGGGAGGGCACAGATACGCAGTATTTT.

This rearrangement joins TRBV6-5 to TRBJ2-5; tentative D call: TRBD2 (6 bases). Germline assignment: CDR1 MNHEY and CDR2 SVGAGI. This CDR3 spans 13 amino acids. Trimming cost V 5 bases and J 9 bases, with 16 bases left between them. The CDR3, as DNA: TGTGCCAGCAGTCCGGGGGTAGGAGGTCCCCAGTACTTC. Translation gives CASSPGVGGPQYF.

The sample holds a few counts of this clonotype. The V and J genes are TRBV14 and TRBJ1-2, with D possibly matching TRBD1 (6 bases). The CDR3 has 16 amino acids. V was cut by 3 bases and J by 6 bases, with 20 bases left in between. Germline values: CDR1 SGHDN, CDR2 FVKESK. CDR3 sequence: CASSQEWGTNRHGYTF. CDR3 in DNA: TGTGCCAGCAGCCAGGAGTGGGGGACAAATCGGCATGGCTACACCTTC.

This chain joins TRBV9 and TRBJ1-2; D unclear. The V gene's germline CDR1 is SGDLS and CDR2 YYNGEE. This CDR3 region has 12 residues. V gave up 4 bases and J gave up 4 bases, with 8 bases separating them. The DNA for the CDR3 is TGTGCCAGCAGCCCTCACGGCTATGGCTACACCTTC. This gives the protein CASSPHGYGYTF. The entire variable domain, with the rest obtained from reference TRBV9 and TRBJ1-2, is as follows: DSGVTQTPKHLITATGQRVTLRCSPRSGDLSVYWYQQSLDQGLQFLIQYYNGEERAKGNILERFSAQQFPDLHSELNLSSLELGDSALYFCASSPHGYGYTFGSGTRLTVV.

This CDR3 is CASSLTLGGEQYF. The CDR3 DNA sequence: TGTGCCAGCAGCTTAACGTTGGGGGGAGAGCAGTACTTC. This sequence joins TRBV7-3 and TRBJ2-1; D is perhaps TRBD2 (6 bases). The J call may be in error: the DNA end matches TRBJ2-7 better. The CDR3 totals 13 residues. The germline V gene has CDR1 SGHTA and CDR2 FQGTGA.

The J gene is TRBJ2-7, the V gene TRBV7-2, with D possibly TRBD2 on 6 matching bases. This CDR3 has 15 residues. Germline-derived CDR1 and CDR2 are SGHTA and FQGNSA. V lost 4 bases to trimming and J lost 3 bases, with 16 bases between them. Written as DNA, the CDR3 is TGTGCCAGCAGCTATGACCGTGGCGGGGTCTACGAGCAGTACTTC. Its protein is CASSYDRGGVYEQYF.

A note on this clonotype: A much larger clone lies a single base off, so this may be a read error. Here the CDR3 reads CAGSQETGAREQYF. Here the CDR3 DNA reads TGTGCCGGCAGCCAAGAGACAGGGGCCAGGGAGCAGTACTTC. V gene TRBV4-2 combines with J gene TRBJ2-7, with 8 bases lining up with TRBD1. The CDR3 covers 14 residues. The germline V gene encodes CDR1 LGHNA and CDR2 YNFKEQ.

The chain combines TRBV5-1 with TRBJ2-5, with TRBD1 matching over 9 bases. Germline V gives CDR1 SGHRS, CDR2 YFSETQ. This CDR3 has 15 residues. Trimming at V came to 2 bases and at J to 2 bases, leaving 4 bases not matched to a gene. The CDR3 bases are TGCGCCAGCAGCTTCATAGGGACAGGGCAAGAGACCCAGTACTTC. It encodes CASSFIGTGQETQYF.